Here is one TCR beta chain with its context. Its antigen target is currently unknown. It has no much larger one-base neighbor in the sample; base qualities were not kept. Receptors were amplified or captured by the immunoSEQ multiplex PCR assay. For the multiplex PCR, a mixture combining 60 forward primers for TCR Vbeta segments and 13 reverse primers for TCR Jbeta segments was used. The CDR3 region of rearranged TCR beta genes was amplified from genomic DNA by a multiplex PCR assay. Amplified TCR beta libraries were sequenced as 87-base-pair reads on the Illumina HiSeq System. Concerning the study's data processing: A later analysis counted some 74 million unique TCR beta chains across the 550 to 800 repertoires, and 9.5 million to 11 million of these chains were shared by at least two donors. A nearest-neighbor algorithm error-corrected the raw reads and collapsed the reads into unique sequences, merging closely related sequences to remove PCR and sequencing errors. To assign V, D and J gene segments, CDR3 sequences were aligned to IMGT reference sequences. Each retained sequence needed at least a six-nucleotide match to both a V gene segment and a J gene segment. A rearrangement counted as productive if the CDR3 had no stop codons and remained in frame with V and J, and every other rearrangement counted as non-productive. CDR3 was defined according to IMGT convention as the region running from the second conserved V-encoded cysteine to the conserved J-encoded phenylalanine. The earlier analysis of some 580 of the donors excluded any sequence lacking an unambiguous match to a single V gene segment. In an earlier analysis of 587 of the donors, V segments were called functional above 56.7% productive rearrangements and were called segregating when the between-donor standard deviation exceeded 5%. To diagnose cytomegalovirus status from the catalog of TCR beta chain sequences, a statistical classification framework was built. A later analysis assigned V and J genes by comparing TCR nucleotide sequences with IMGT/GENE-DB human TR gene sequences. In a later analysis, CDR3 sequences and most-parsimonious VDJ recombination scenarios were assigned using the TCRdist pipeline. A later analysis defined each TCR beta chain by its CDR3 amino acid sequence plus V-gene family, and excluded reads lacking a unique V-gene family. To address suspected cross-contamination and a sequencing artifact, a later analysis removed 450 to 700 highly shared, low-generation-probability nucleotide sequences. In a later analysis, a clonal expansion index for each public chain was calculated from normalized within-repertoire ranks of inferred template counts. Generation probabilities in a later analysis came from a VDJ recombination model fitted to out-of-frame rearrangements, and those results were checked against IGoR. A later analysis scored TCR-TCR, TCR-HLA and TCR-CMV co-occurrence with hypergeometric tests, applying a repertoire-size bias correction to TCR pairs. False discovery rates were estimated in a later analysis by permuting HLA or CMV assignments 20 times. In a later analysis, co-occurring TCRs were grouped using DBSCAN, and TCRdist sequence similarity was added for clustering within HLA-allele-positive subsets. Repertoires with fewer than 30,000 or more than 120,000 public chains were left out of co-occurrence clustering, as were about 5 repertoires with anomalous nucleotide sharing. TCRdb retrieved this table from immuneACCESS and kept in-frame rearrangements only. Not all clones are present; in checked studies, unresolved V genes account for under half, and no reason is known for the remainder. The V and J calls and clone size come from that table; D and trimming were worked out from the DNA. The sample table holds 120,000 to 150,000 clones, of which roughly 80% were seen once. Together, the top ten hold 0.95% to 1.5% of the sample.

In total, fewer than 750 healthy bone marrow donors made up the cohort. At the time of sampling, every cohort member was nominally healthy, though immune exposures that went unrecorded were likely present. The donor was CMV seronegative and was included in the group of several hundred seronegative cohort members. Each donor provided a peripheral blood sample, and peripheral blood mononuclear cells were used for TCR beta sequencing. The Qiagen DNeasy Blood Extraction Kit was used to extract genomic DNA from the blood cell samples. Reading from cysteine to phenylalanine, the CDR3 counts 17 amino acids. Of the read, only the CDR3 DNA is kept; its 51 bases are in frame from base 1. CDR1 and CDR2 are drawn from the germline V gene: SGHAT, FQNNGV. Here V drops 3 bases and J drops 2 bases, and the junction holds 6 bases not matched to any gene. The data were obtained in a study of cytomegalovirus exposure and HLA in healthy donors (TCRdb year 2017). With respect to the entire study: In an earlier analysis of roughly 500 of the donors, 276 Gb of sequence data and 90 million to 120 million unique TCR beta sequences from some 170 million T cells were reported. To study patterns of TCR occurrence, a later analysis re-analyzed previously published TCR beta repertoires from around 670 donors and added high-resolution HLA genotyping. Besides the first cohort of hundreds of subjects, a separate validation cohort made up of over 100 different subjects was used. The study aimed to test whether cataloging public T cell receptors could reveal signatures of past pathogen exposure. To predict cytomegalovirus infection status, the study combined high-throughput TCR immunosequencing, statistical association of individual TCRs with disease status, and machine learning. Alongside the repertoire data, information on donor age, sex, ethnicity and CMV serostatus was compiled. An early release covering some 640 HLA-typed donors comprised around 300 gigabases of sequencing data and 85 million to 100 million unique TCR sequences. The T cell repertoires of some 700 subjects were profiled by immunosequencing and related to cytomegalovirus serostatus. In an earlier analysis of about 590 of the donors, high-throughput TCR beta sequencing was used to judge whether each TCR beta V gene segment behaved as functional or pseudogenic. Genome-wide SNP genotypes for about 65% of the 666 donors were used in a later genetic analysis, which treated that subset as a discovery cohort. Because of strong linkage in the cohort, 4 to 6 DR-DQ haplotypes were treated as single units for association and clustering. In the later analysis, no new phenotypic data were used to find candidate immune exposures; instead, reliance was placed on TCR beta sequences and their occurrence across donors. The genetic ancestry cluster associated with self-reported Caucasian donors included about 84% of the roughly 400 genotyped donors. All discovery cohort repertoires had been generated using a single sequencing platform. Class I and class II HLA loci were covered by the typing at four-digit resolution. Among about 370 genotyped donors of the cohort, an average of around 250,000 unique TCR beta nucleotide sequences was sequenced per donor, of which roughly 17% were non-productive. The number of donors typed differed by locus, with roughly 620-640 for A, B, C, DRB1 and DQB1, roughly 520 for DQA1, some 570 for DPA1, and about 450 for DPB1. Summary of the overall study and its limitations: Because HLA typing was missing for some donors at each locus, association tests included only the typed subset. A further reported finding was that TCR beta sequences accurately predicted the HLA-A and HLA-B alleles for most subjects in the first cohort. An association between a missense DCLRE1C variant and V-gene and J-gene trimming of TCR beta chains was found in a later genetic analysis and replicated in an independent cohort. In both the original and validation cohorts, the classifier was reported to diagnose cytomegalovirus status with high specificity and sensitivity. The only immune exposure information available for the cohort was CMV serostatus. A cluster of highly shared sequence variants was judged likely to be a technical artifact of the sequencing pipeline. According to a later genetic analysis, donors in an Asian-associated ancestry cluster had fewer N-insertions in productive TCRs than the approximately 630-donor mean. In an earlier analysis of some 550 of the donors, most TCR beta V segments were observed in productive rearrangements about 90% or about 30% of the time, broadly matching IMGT annotations. A later analysis found that HLA-associated TCR beta chains were more clonally expanded and had lower generation probabilities than equally common non-associated chains. Specific HLA alleles were associated with 16,951 TCR beta sequences at a false discovery rate of 0.05 in a later analysis. The study listed approximately 160 TCR beta chains as associated with cytomegalovirus. According to a later analysis, most CMV-associated TCR beta chains appeared to be HLA-restricted, and the HLA associations seemed to be driven largely by CMV exposure. Across donors, most TCR sequences were observed very rarely, whereas some public TCRs were present in many individuals. In this cohort, only TCR beta chains were sequenced, and detectable features were limited by the absence of alpha or paired-chain data. When HLA alleles, especially DR and DQ, strongly co-occurred, attributing TCR associations to individual alleles was difficult. The earlier analysis of approximately 590 of the donors excluded around 17 rarely observed V segments, including chromosome 9 orphons, because counts were too low. A later analysis found that TCR association rates varied across HLA loci, with DRB1 alleles showing the most associated TCRs and HLA-C alleles the fewest. Three of the identified cytomegalovirus-associated TCR beta chains were confirmed in vitro to be specific for cytomegalovirus antigens. Sequencing depth was assumed to be roughly uniform across donors in the presence/absence analyses, though that assumption may not hold. According to the authors, the approach could potentially be generalized to other disease states and immunological phenotypes. According to a later analysis, parvovirus B19, influenza, CMV and Epstein-Barr virus appeared linked to several top co-occurrence clusters. Correlated functional status among segregating V segments might reflect linkage disequilibrium, but an unknown experimental factor could not be ruled out. The 87-base-pair reads could not distinguish some IMGT-functional V segments, including TRBV6-2 and TRBV6-3, so those segments were excluded.

The receptor was isolated from a female donor in good health and CMV-seronegative. The chain employs TRBV11-2 and TRBJ2-2, with 10 central nucleotides matching TRBD1. The sample was PBMCs. At the DNA level, the sequence is TGTGCCAGCAGCTTTACCGGGACAGGGGCCAACACCGGGGAGCTGTTTTTT. Translated, this gives CASSFTGTGANTGELFF.